Sequencing of this T cell receptor (beta chain) was carried out in a study of PD-L1 blockade in urothelial cancer. Whole-study context: Atezolizumab therapy began for patients in about 2014, dosed at 1,200 mg intravenously every 3 weeks. Blood was tested 3 weeks (second dose) and 6 weeks into treatment. Blood yielded a median of about 140,000 T cells per sample.

V lost 2 bases and J 0 bases, leaving 11 bases between the germline ends. The germline V gene has CDR1 KGHSH and CDR2 LQKENI. The CDR3 is made up of 16 amino acids. Profiled with immunoSEQ multiplex PCR; TCRdb holds only in-frame clones, not every one. Of about 74,000 clones in the sample, roughly nine tenths were seen once. Time point defined: pretreatment peripheral blood. Patients suffered from locally advanced or metastatic urothelial carcinoma. This sequence was found in a man between 65 and 79 years old with urothelial cancer. The specimen comprised PBMCs, sampled around atezolizumab (anti-PD-L1) treatment. The chain has TRBV18 and TRBJ2-1, with D perhaps matching TRBD2 (6 bases). As DNA, the CDR3 is TGTGCCAGCTCACCAGGGACTTCTAGCTCCTACAATGAGCAGTTCTTC. It codes for CASSPGTSSSYNEQFF.